These 15 T cell receptor beta chains were all obtained from the same sample, sequenced in a study of cytomegalovirus exposure and HLA in healthy donors. PCR amplification relied on 60 Vbeta primers (plus 13 Jbeta primers). Sequenced by immunoSEQ multiplex PCR; TCRdb stores in-frame clones only, minus some. The data show 140,000 to 150,000 clones, with just under 75% seen just once and 1.5% to 2% held by the top ten. Sequencing was performed on PBMCs. These receptors all stem from a woman aged 18-29 years in good health and CMV-seronegative.

The rearrangement joins TRBV29-1 to TRBJ2-7, with TRBD2 identical over 8 bases. The CDR3 runs to 16 residues. Germline V lookup: CDR1 SQVTM, CDR2 ANQGSEA. CDR3 DNA sequence: TGCAGCGTGGAAGTTTTGACTAGCGAGGGTTCCTACGAGCAGTACGTC. Translation gives CSVEVLTSEGSYEQYV.

This chain uses TRBV15 with TRBJ2-2; 7 nucleotides agree with TRBD2. The CDR3 runs to 17 residues. The junction had 10 bases not matched to a gene; V was cut back by 1 base and J by 5 bases. CDR1 is LNHNV, CDR2 YYDKDF, per germline (reference sequence). The CDR3 nucleotides are TGTGCCACCAGCAGAGGGGAGCGGGGAAGTCTGACCGGGGAGCTGTTTTTT. Translating it yields CATSRGERGSLTGELFF.

The chain carries TRBV2 and TRBJ1-6; unclear D gene. V shed 3 bases and J shed 4 bases, with 7 bases lying between them. This CDR3 contains 14 residues. CDR1 is SNHLY, CDR2 FYNNEI, per germline. CDR3 DNA: TGTGCCAGCAGTGACAGGAATTATAATTCACCCCTCCACTTT. This gives the protein CASSDRNYNSPLHF.

The CDR3 region is CASSKQGPNTKVDQPQHF. In DNA form, the CDR3 reads TGTGCCAGCAGCAAACAGGGGCCCAACACTAAAGTCGATCAGCCCCAGCATTTT. The chain recombines TRBV2 with TRBJ1-5; 7 bases are a match to TRBD1. Germline assignment: CDR1 SNHLY and CDR2 FYNNEI. The J segment lost 5 bases and the V segment lost 6 bases, leaving 19 bases of the junction unmatched. The CDR3 consists of 18 residues. The variable domain in full, with the rest retrieved from reference TRBV2 and TRBJ1-5, is EPEVTQTPSHQVTQMGQEVILRCVPISNHLYFYWYRQILGQKVEFLVSFYNNEISEKSEIFDDQFSVERPDGSNFTLKIRSTKLEDSAMYFCASSKQGPNTKVDQPQHFGDGTRLSIL.

This clone occurred once. The CDR3 region is CASSLHGLAGRSTDTQYF. CDR3 nucleotide sequence: TGTGCCAGCAGCTTACACGGACTAGCGGGGCGTAGCACAGATACGCAGTATTTT. V and J are TRBV7-2 and TRBJ2-3, with 12 positions matching TRBD2. The CDR3 runs 18 residues. Trimming at V came to 2 bases and at J to 0 bases, leaving 6 bases not matched to a gene. Germline V CDR1 and CDR2: SGHTA, FQGNSA.

This clone was seen more than once but under ten times. The sample has other DNA sequences that encode this CDR3 too. V is TRBV29-1 and J is TRBJ1-1, with 9 bases that match TRBD1. This CDR3 is built from 12 residues. Germline V gene data show CDR1 as SQVTM and CDR2 as ANQGSEA. The V gene end was trimmed by 6 bases and the J gene end by 5 bases; junction bases not matched to a gene: 4. This CDR3 is CSVDRGDTEAFF. For the CDR3, the DNA is TGCAGCGTGGACAGGGGTGATACTGAAGCTTTCTTT.

The rearrangement uses TRBV4-1 and TRBJ1-3, with D maybe TRBD1 (6 bases). Germline lookup yields CDR1 MGHRA and CDR2 YSYEKL. The CDR3 covers 15 residues. V dropped 1 base and J dropped 5 bases, with 12 bases sitting between them. The CDR3 protein is CASSQAGTQRNTIYF. The CDR3 nucleotides are TGCGCCAGCAGCCAAGCCGGGACACAAAGAAACACCATATATTTT.

The V call is TRBV28, the J call TRBJ1-6; 7 bases map to TRBD1. This CDR3 contains 13 residues. Germline CDR1 MDHEN, CDR2 SYDVKM. V gave up 11 bases and J gave up 5 bases; unmatched junction bases: 6. Here the CDR3 DNA reads TGTGCCCACAAAACAGGGGATAATTCACCCCTCCACTTT. Translating it yields CAHKTGDNSPLHF.

This chain connects TRBV5-1 to TRBJ2-7; 7 nucleotides match TRBD1. The J segment lost 4 bases and the V segment lost 3 bases, leaving 1 base of the junction unmatched. The CDR3 is made up of 12 amino acids. Germline CDR1 reads SGHRS; CDR2 reads YFSETQ. The CDR3 DNA reads as TGCGCCAGCAGCTCACAGGGGTACGAGCAGTACTTC. This codes for CASSSQGYEQYF. The full variable domain, completed using reference TRBV5-1 and TRBJ2-7, is KAGVTQTPRYLIKTRGQQVTLSCSPISGHRSVSWYQQTPGQGLQFLFEYFSETQRNKGNFPGRFSGRQFSNSRSEMNVSTLELGDSALYLCASSSQGYEQYFGPGTRLTVT.

This clone appeared once. V and J are TRBV7-8 and TRBJ2-1, with TRBD2 matching 11 bases. With V trimmed by 4 bases and J by 9 bases, 8 bases remained unmatched. The CDR3 totals 15 residues. Germline CDR1 SGHVS, CDR2 FQNEAQ. The CDR3 protein is CASSYIAGGPGEQFF. The CDR3 nucleotides are TGTGCCAGCAGCTATATAGCGGGAGGGCCTGGTGAGCAGTTCTTC. The full variable domain, in which reference TRBV7-8 and TRBJ2-1 provide the parts outside the CDR3, is GAGVSQSPRYKVAKRGQDVALRCDPISGHVSLFWYQQALGQGPEFLTYFQNEAQLDKSGLPSDRFFAERPEGSVSTLKIQRTQQEDSAVYLCASSYIAGGPGEQFFGPGTRLTVL.

This clone appeared a few times. The V gene is TRBV6-6, the J gene TRBJ1-1; the D is unclear. Germline V gives CDR1 MNHNY, CDR2 SVGAGI (reference sequence). Trimming pared 2 bases from V and 3 bases from J, leaving 7 bases between. This CDR3 is built from 13 residues. The CDR3 loop is CASSYQAYTEAFF. The CDR3 DNA is TGTGCCAGCAGTTACCAGGCTTACACTGAAGCTTTCTTT.

The CDR3 protein is CASSDLAGGLPSTDTQYF. The CDR3 nucleotides are TGTGCCAGCAGCGACCTAGCGGGGGGGCTCCCTAGCACAGATACGCAGTATTTT. The genes are TRBV5-6 and TRBJ2-3; TRBD2 agrees at 12 bases. Trimming at V came to 4 bases and at J to 0 bases, leaving 9 bases not matched to a gene. This CDR3 is 18 amino acids long. Germline values: CDR1 SGHDT, CDR2 YYEEEE.

The chain joins TRBV5-1 to TRBJ2-1; 11 bases are a match to TRBD2. With V trimmed by 3 bases and J by 5 bases, 7 bases remained unmatched. Germline V gene sequence: CDR1 SGHRS, CDR2 YFSETQ. CDR3 size: 16 residues. Here the CDR3 reads CASSWGGTSGDNEQFF. As DNA, the CDR3 is TGCGCCAGCAGCTGGGGCGGGACTAGCGGCGACAATGAGCAGTTCTTC.

The chain couples TRBV7-9 to TRBJ2-5, with 10 bases that match TRBD1. V trimming: 4 bases; J trimming: 11 bases; junction bases outside the gene matches: 4. Looked up from germline, CDR1 is SEHNR and CDR2 is FQNEAQ (reference sequence). The CDR3 has 12 amino acids. CDR3 in amino acids: CASSWDRGRQYF. The CDR3 bases are TGTGCCAGCAGCTGGGACAGGGGCAGGCAGTACTTC.

A few counts support this clone. The rearrangement joins TRBV6-6 to TRBJ1-5; D possibly corresponds to TRBD1 (6 bases). Germline lookup yields CDR1 MNHNY and CDR2 SVGAGI (reference sequence). V was pared by 4 bases and J by 1 base, with 11 bases between. The CDR3 runs to 15 residues. The CDR3 region has the DNA TGTGCCAGCAGTTTCTCAGGGGAAAGCAATCAGCCCCAGCATTTT. It encodes CASSFSGESNQPQHF.